The rows below give T cell receptor beta chains drawn from one sample of a study of CD4 T cells in relation to SARS-CoV-2 and coronaviruses. Sequenced by immunoSEQ multiplex PCR; TCRdb stores in-frame clones only, minus some. The sample shows more than 55,000 clones, about nine tenths of them seen only once. The sequencing sample was made of memory CD4+ T cells from PBMCs. The receptors stem from a human donor in good health. Both conserved end residues are trimmed from each CDR3.

CDR3	V	J
ASSLQTGGSGNTIY	TRBV28	TRBJ1-3
ASSLNWNTQY	TRBV3-1/TRBV3-2	TRBJ2-3
ASSSRSRLSTDTQY	TRBV11-1	TRBJ2-3
ASSLGQSTDTQY	TRBV6-5	TRBJ2-3
ASSATGYEQY	TRBV7-9	TRBJ2-7
ASRWTSGSTEQY	TRBV19	TRBJ2-7
ASSIDSSTDTQY	TRBV19	TRBJ2-3
AGKNSNSPLH	TRBV6-5	TRBJ1-6
ASSLRTGSNQPQH	TRBV21-1	TRBJ1-5
ASSLLSGGGYNEQF	TRBV7-9	TRBJ2-1
ASSRPLGREGRDTQY	TRBV7-9	TRBJ2-3